A selection of T cell receptor beta chains follows, all from one sample in a study of blood T cell repertoires in COVID-19. Assay: immunoSEQ multiplex PCR; the TCRdb copy retains only in-frame clones and omits some. Of just over 300,000 clones listed, 70% to 90% were seen once; the top ten hold 4% to 5%. Sequenced sample: PBMCs or T cells enriched from blood (not recorded which). The origin of the receptors is a young man who had recovered from COVID-19. Each CDR3 is given with its conserved first and last residue. Clone sizes are given selectively: once, few, many, or a class where the clone is expanded.

v_gene: TRBV3-1/TRBV3-2
abundance: .
CDR3aa: CASSPFTGQGFQDTQYF

v_gene: TRBV27
abundance: .
CDR3aa: CASSGWSSGNTIYF

v_gene: TRBV10-1
abundance: .
CDR3aa: CASSGTGTGVRGYTF

v_gene: TRBV9
abundance: .
CDR3aa: CASSSDRANTEAFF

v_gene: TRBV5-6
abundance: .
CDR3aa: CASSLGANEKLFF

v_gene: TRBV11-3
abundance: .
CDR3aa: CASSLGRRARVEQFF

v_gene: TRBV9
abundance: .
CDR3aa: CASSVEEGLYEGETQYF

v_gene: TRBV3-1/TRBV3-2
abundance: .
CDR3aa: CASSPRGGLDEQFF

v_gene: TRBV5-4
abundance: .
CDR3aa: CASSLALANTEAFF

v_gene: TRBV10-1
abundance: once
CDR3aa: CASSGLSDTKNIQYF

v_gene: TRBV7-8
abundance: .
CDR3aa: CASSFGLAGGFSYEQYF

v_gene: TRBV5-8
abundance: .
CDR3aa: CASSLTGGSTNEKLFF

v_gene: TRBV5-4
abundance: .
CDR3aa: CASSLVGGGTEQFF

v_gene: TRBV19
abundance: once
CDR3aa: CASSISPERAPRGAGELFF

v_gene: TRBV15
abundance: .
CDR3aa: CATSADRGVNQPQHF

v_gene: TRBV10-3
abundance: .
CDR3aa: CAISDIPSGNFEQYF

v_gene: TRBV7-2
abundance: .
CDR3aa: CASSSTSLTTVDTQYF

v_gene: TRBV5-6
abundance: .
CDR3aa: CASIGWDSHVYGYTF

v_gene: TRBV10-2
abundance: .
CDR3aa: CASSEGGGRGYEQYF

v_gene: TRBV2
abundance: .
CDR3aa: CASTLTGDQETQYF

v_gene: TRBV5-1
abundance: .
CDR3aa: CASSGGQKGEPQHF

v_gene: TRBV2
abundance: once
CDR3aa: CASTQQGWSHGYTF

v_gene: TRBV5-1
abundance: .
CDR3aa: CASSLGRGSRNEQFF

v_gene: TRBV25-1
abundance: once
CDR3aa: CASRHTGGGITGELFF

v_gene: TRBV19
abundance: .
CDR3aa: CASSIDLDRTYYEQYF

v_gene: TRBV3-1/TRBV3-2
abundance: .
CDR3aa: CASSHSWEYEQYF

v_gene: TRBV7-9
abundance: .
CDR3aa: CASSSQGNYGYTF

v_gene: TRBV2
abundance: few
CDR3aa: CASREQGGNQPQHF

v_gene: TRBV19
abundance: .
CDR3aa: CASSISRGQAQPQHF